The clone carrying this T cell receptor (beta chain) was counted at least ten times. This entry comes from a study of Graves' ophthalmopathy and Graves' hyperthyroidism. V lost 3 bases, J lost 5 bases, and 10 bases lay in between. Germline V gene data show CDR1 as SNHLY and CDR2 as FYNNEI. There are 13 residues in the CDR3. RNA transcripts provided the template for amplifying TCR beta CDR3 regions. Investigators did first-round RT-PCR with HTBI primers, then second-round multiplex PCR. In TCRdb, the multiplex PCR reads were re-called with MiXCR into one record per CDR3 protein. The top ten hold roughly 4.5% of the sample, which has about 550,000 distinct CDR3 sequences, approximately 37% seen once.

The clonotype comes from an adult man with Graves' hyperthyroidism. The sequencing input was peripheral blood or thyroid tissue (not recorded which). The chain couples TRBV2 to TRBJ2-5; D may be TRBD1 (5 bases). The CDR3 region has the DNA TGTGCCAGCAGTGAGTGGCAGGGTGAGACCCAGTACTTC. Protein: CASSEWQGETQYF.